This TCR beta chain emerged from a study of memory CD8 T cells in hepatitis C reinfection. TCRdb keeps only in-frame clones here, not all; method: immunoSEQ multiplex PCR. Of about 46,000 clones listed, 89% were seen once; the top ten hold 0.72%. Time point specified: late/post reinfection, 12 to 24 weeks after detection. TCR sequencing was done directly ex vivo on sorted cells, without expansion in vitro. Control naive CD8 T cells came from a couple of donors at all three reinfection time points. Trimming removed 3 bases from V and 5 bases from J; junction bases left unmatched: 9. The length of the CDR3 is 16 residues. The germline V gene has CDR1 SGHTA and CDR2 FQGTGA.

The sequence derives from a man between 18 and 29 years old with hepatitis C virus infection. Specimen: naive CD8+ T cells sorted from blood. The chain has TRBV7-3 and TRBJ2-1, with 8 bases identical to TRBD2. Here the CDR3 DNA reads TGTGCCAGCAGCTTGGACGAACTAGCGGTGGACAATGAGCAGTTCTTC. Amino acid sequence: CASSLDELAVDNEQFF.